These 7 T cell receptor beta chains came from one sample sequenced in a study of a mutant IDH1 vaccine in newly diagnosed glioma. As to time point: week 47, end of study. Doses comprised 300 ug of mutant IDH1 20-mer peptide each, plus topical imiquimod. Only in-frame clones appear in the TCRdb table, and some are missing; sequencing was by immunoSEQ multiplex PCR. The sample holds about 56,000 clones; roughly 76% are singletons and the top ten take roughly 5.4%. No cognate antigen is known for these TCRs. This sample comprised PBMCs, obtained from a glioma patient whose treatment included an IDH1 peptide vaccine. The receptors derive from a man between 45 and 60 years old with glioma.

The chain joins TRBV6-6 to TRBJ2-3, with D unresolved. The CDR3 has 15 residues. The V gene's germline CDR1 is MNHNY and CDR2 SVGAGI (reference sequence). The V end lost 4 bases, the J end lost 3 bases, and 14 bases lay between the germline ends. The CDR3 here is CASSFGSGATDTQYF. The CDR3 DNA reads TGTGCCAGCAGTTTCGGTTCAGGCGCAACAGATACGCAGTATTTT.

This sequence joins TRBV28 and TRBJ2-7, with 10 bases identical to TRBD1. Germline loops: CDR1 MDHEN, CDR2 SYDVKM. V shed 2 bases, J shed 2 bases, and the junction held 3 bases outside the gene matches. The CDR3 contains 15 residues. The CDR3 region is CASSLVGQGPYEQYF. Written as DNA, the CDR3 is TGTGCCAGCAGTTTAGTGGGACAGGGGCCCTACGAGCAGTACTTC.

This clone was observed a single time. The chain uses TRBV2 and TRBJ2-3, with a weak D call TRBD1 (5 bases). Germline V gene lookup returns CDR1 SNHLY and CDR2 FYNNEI. V was clipped by 5 bases and J by 0 bases, with 9 bases between them. The length of the CDR3 is 14 residues. The CDR3 nucleotides read TGTGCCAGCAGTCTCGACAGTAGCACAGATACGCAGTATTTT. Its translation: CASSLDSSTDTQYF.

The chain couples TRBV5-4 to TRBJ2-5, with a possible D match to TRBD1 (5 bases). This CDR3 has 14 amino acids. Trimming stripped 4 bases from V and 0 bases from J, with 10 bases between. The germline V gene has CDR1 SGHNT and CDR2 YYREEE (reference sequence). CDR3: CASSIDSYQETQYF. The DNA of the CDR3 is TGTGCCAGCAGCATTGACAGTTACCAAGAGACCCAGTACTTC.

CDR3 region: CASSLLGENQPQHF. The CDR3 DNA is TGTGCCAGCAGCCTGCTCGGGGAAAATCAGCCCCAGCATTTT. The chain links TRBV5-4 to TRBJ1-5; D is unresolved. The CDR3 runs to 14 residues. Trimming pared 4 bases from V and 4 bases from J, leaving 12 bases between. Germline V CDR1 and CDR2: SGHNT, YYREEE (reference sequence).

The chain combines TRBV2 with TRBJ2-1; 8 bases are shared with TRBD2. CDR1 is SNHLY and CDR2 is FYNNEI in the germline V gene. The CDR3 is 15 amino acids. Trimming took 9 bases from V and 3 from J; bases not matched to a gene: 10. The CDR3 bases are TGTGCCAGTTCCCCGGGACTAGATATCTACAATGAGCAGTTCTTC. This encodes CASSPGLDIYNEQFF.

The rearrangement joins TRBV4-1 to TRBJ2-7; 7 positions match TRBD2. The CDR3 totals 15 residues. The J segment lost 2 bases and the V segment lost 0 bases, leaving 4 bases of the junction unmatched. Germline assignment: CDR1 MGHRA and CDR2 YSYEKL. The CDR3 protein is CASSQDNSGPYEQYF. The CDR3, as DNA: TGCGCCAGCAGCCAAGATAATAGCGGGCCCTACGAGCAGTACTTC.